The present entry profiles one TCR beta chain with its context. Its antigen is currently unknown. This record belongs to a study of identifying expanded T cells in peripheral blood. Points from the study as a whole: Differentially abundant clones: approximately 1.3 between replicates, 16.4 at roughly 15 days, over 18 at four. Clone count variance between roughly 2-week samples rose with total template count.

Clones were sequenced by immunoSEQ multiplex PCR, and TCRdb holds only the in-frame ones, with some missing. The table includes 95,000 to 150,000 clones, around 84% detected once. The germline gives CDR1 PRHDT, CDR2 FYEKMQ (reference sequence). The CDR3 has 16 amino acids. V lost 0 bases and J lost 1, with 12 bases in between. During the collection period, no donor immune events like infections were recorded. Sequencing was done on a sample of blood. V and J are TRBV13 and TRBJ1-1; D might be TRBD1 (5 bases). This TCR derives from a person aged 18-70 years in good health. The CDR3 DNA follows: TGTGCCAGCAGCTTAGGCCTTCAGGGAACGAACACTGAAGCTTTCTTT. Protein sequence: CASSLGLQGTNTEAFF.